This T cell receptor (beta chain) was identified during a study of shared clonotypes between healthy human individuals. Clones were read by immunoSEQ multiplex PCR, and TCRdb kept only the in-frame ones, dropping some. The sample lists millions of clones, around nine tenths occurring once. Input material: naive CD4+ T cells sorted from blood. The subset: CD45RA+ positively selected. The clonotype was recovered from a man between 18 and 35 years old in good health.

The CDR3 loop reads CASSRTGGNEQFF. The CDR3 DNA reads as TGTGCCAGCAGCCGGACAGGGGGCAATGAGCAGTTCTTC. The chain has TRBV14 and TRBJ2-1, with 10 bases matching TRBD1. V dropped 4 bases and J dropped 6; count of bases not matched to a gene: 0. CDR3 length equals 13 residues. Germline loops: CDR1 SGHDN, CDR2 FVKESK.